The rows below give T cell receptor beta chains drawn from one sample of a study of CD4 T cells in relation to SARS-CoV-2 and coronaviruses. Clones were sequenced by immunoSEQ multiplex PCR, and TCRdb holds only the in-frame ones, with some missing. The table lists over 20,000 clones, 75% of them singletons. Their antigens remain unidentified. Sequencing was performed on CD4+ T cells from PBMCs, cultured in vitro. Source of these receptors: a human donor in good health. Each CDR3 is given without its conserved first and last residue. Fields, in order: CDR3 protein, J gene, V gene, D gene, clone size. D genes are given only for firm matches. Expanded clones get a size class; other rows say once, few or many, or leave the size out.

ATGGREGQREQY TRBJ2-7 TRBV7-8 TRBD2 few
ASSRAGGVETQY TRBJ2-5 TRBV6-5 TRBD2 -
ASSFVQGGVGELF TRBJ2-2 TRBV5-1 - few
ASSTVRTGGNSPLH TRBJ1-6 TRBV19 TRBD1 medium-sized
ASSLEGGRPNTQY TRBJ2-3 TRBV5-1 TRBD2 -
ASSQDHTGLSGNTIY TRBJ1-3 TRBV4-2 - -
ASRETTGGELF TRBJ2-2 TRBV10-2 - -
ASSPVADRGQPQH TRBJ1-5 TRBV27 - -
ASSSGGQGIYGYT TRBJ1-2 TRBV6-5 - -
ASSLGAGATNEKLF TRBJ1-4 TRBV5-4 - -
ASKTLTNTEAF TRBJ1-1 TRBV2 - -
ASRSGDTEAF TRBJ1-1 TRBV12-3/TRBV12-4 - -
ASSLGSAGALGELF TRBJ2-2 TRBV5-1 TRBD2 once
ASSLALATMNIQY TRBJ2-4 TRBV5-1 - once
ASSLVVSRFTDTQY TRBJ2-3 TRBV5-1 - -
SVRFSSYEQY TRBJ2-7 TRBV29-1 - -
ASSVMGGTEAF TRBJ1-1 TRBV7-8 - -
ASSSGYKSYGYT TRBJ1-2 TRBV2 - few
ATPTSASYNEQF TRBJ2-1 TRBV10-1 TRBD2 few
ASSLQGKANYGYT TRBJ1-2 TRBV6-2/TRBV6-3 TRBD1 -
ASSFRLAGEYEQY TRBJ2-7 TRBV6-5 TRBD2 -
ASSSNWRSTEAF TRBJ1-1 TRBV6-6 - -
ASSSLGGSGNTIY TRBJ1-3 TRBV27 - once
ASRPGQGDVYEQY TRBJ2-7 TRBV6-5 TRBD1 -
ASSGAGGSSTDTQY TRBJ2-3 TRBV25-1 TRBD2 once
ASSLREPGGEQF TRBJ2-1 TRBV5-6 - once
AWSRVVPEAF TRBJ1-1 TRBV30 - -
ASSLTRDTASGEQY TRBJ2-7 TRBV7-2 - -
ASSLRVTGGSGYEQY TRBJ2-7 TRBV5-1 TRBD1 -
ASSPGLYQETQY TRBJ2-5 TRBV28 - -
ASSEGDRGLYEQY TRBJ2-7 TRBV9 TRBD1 -
ASSLEASGSYEQY TRBJ2-7 TRBV5-1 TRBD2 -
ASSSWAGELF TRBJ2-2 TRBV5-8 - -
ASTAGQEFYGYT TRBJ1-2 TRBV19 TRBD1 once
ASSLRTGRGGQETQY TRBJ2-5 TRBV5-8 TRBD1 -
ASSGGRNEQF TRBJ2-1 TRBV19 - -
ASSQRGARGNTIY TRBJ1-3 TRBV3-1/TRBV3-2 - few
ASSVLDGVTQY TRBJ2-5 TRBV9 - -
ASSSVGGYT TRBJ1-2 TRBV28 - -
ASRANQPQH TRBJ1-5 TRBV6-6 - -
ATVRDRGFGELF TRBJ2-2 TRBV7-2 TRBD1 -
ASSPQGSVYNEQF TRBJ2-1 TRBV7-2 - -
ASSLMGVGYGGTTF TRBJ1-1 TRBV11-2 - -
ASSLPISNQPQH TRBJ1-5 TRBV19 - -
ASSKEGASSGRAQNEQF TRBJ2-1 TRBV11-2 TRBD2 -
ASSITGGRAF TRBJ1-1 TRBV19 TRBD1 few